The rows below give T cell receptor beta chains drawn from one sample of a study of T cell responses to AZD1222 COVID-19 vaccine. Data came from immunoSEQ multiplex PCR; TCRdb stores just in-frame clones and leaves some out. Of 110,000 to 150,000 clones listed, around nine tenths were seen once; the top ten hold more than 3.5%. Specimen: peripheral blood, collected on day 0 of AZD1222 vaccination. These receptors came from an adult in good health. The CDR3 runs from the conserved cysteine through the conserved F or W. A D gene is named only where the DNA matches it firmly. Size values are once, few and many counts, or a class for expanded clones, and some rows have none.

v_call,d_call,j_call,clone_size,cdr3_nt,cdr3_aa
TRBV19,TRBD1,TRBJ1-2,-,TGTGCCAGTAGTACTCGACAGGGACGAGACTATGGCTACACCTTC,CASSTRQGRDYGYTF
TRBV6-5,-,TRBJ1-1,-,TGTGCCAGCAGCCACGACAGGACGACTGAAGCTTTCTTT,CASSHDRTTEAFF
TRBV28,-,TRBJ1-5,-,TGTGCCAGCAGTTTCTTAAATCAGCCCCAGCATTTT,CASSFLNQPQHF
TRBV27,TRBD2,TRBJ2-7,-,TGTGCCAGCAGTTTCGGGACTAGATCGAAGACTAGCTCCTACGAGCAGTACTTC,CASSFGTRSKTSSYEQYF
TRBV7-9,-,TRBJ1-1,-,TGTGCCAGCAGCACGGAGACAGGACAACGGGGGGCTTTCTTT,CASSTETGQRGAFF
TRBV7-2,-,TRBJ2-1,-,TGTGCCAGCAGCTTCCAATACAATGAGCAGTTCTTC,CASSFQYNEQFF
TRBV18,TRBD2,TRBJ2-1,-,TGTGCCAGCTCACGTCTAGCGGAGGGTGAGCAGTTCTTC,CASSRLAEGEQFF
TRBV9,TRBD1,TRBJ1-2,-,TGTGCCAGCAGCCCCCAACCGACAGGGAGCTACTATGGCTACACCTTC,CASSPQPTGSYYGYTF
TRBV10-3,-,TRBJ1-5,-,TGTGCCATCAGTGAAAGTAACGGAGCGGAGGCGCCCCAGCATTTT,CAISESNGAEAPQHF
TRBV19,-,TRBJ1-2,once,TGTGCCAGTAGTGATGTGCCTAACTATGGCTACACCTTC,CASSDVPNYGYTF
TRBV3-1/TRBV3-2,-,TRBJ1-2,-,TGTGCCAGCAGCCAATCATTTACGGGGGGACGTGGCTACACCTTC,CASSQSFTGGRGYTF
TRBV9,TRBD2,TRBJ2-1,-,TGTGCCAGCAGTCCTGGTAGCGGGAGCTCCTACAATGAGCAGTTCTTC,CASSPGSGSSYNEQFF
TRBV6-6,-,TRBJ2-2,-,TGTGCCAGCAGTTATCCGGGGCCCCCGAACACCGGGGAGCTGTTTTTT,CASSYPGPPNTGELFF
TRBV6-2/TRBV6-3,-,TRBJ1-1,-,TGTGCCAGCGGTTCTGGGGGAAGGGTTTCGAACACTGAAGCTTTCTTT,CASGSGGRVSNTEAFF
TRBV5-1,-,TRBJ2-7,-,TGCGCCAGCAGCTTCCAAGGAGGCGAGCAGTACTTC,CASSFQGGEQYF
TRBV5-4,-,TRBJ1-1,-,TGTGCCAGCAAACTAGGGGCGATGAGCACTGAAGCTTTCTTT,CASKLGAMSTEAFF
TRBV6-5,TRBD2,TRBJ2-2,-,TGTGCCAGCAGTTACTCGGCTAGCGGGTTCGCCGGGGAGCTGTTTTTT,CASSYSASGFAGELFF
TRBV10-2,TRBD1,TRBJ1-1,once,TGCGCCAGCAGCGGACAGGGGTACACTGAAGCTTTCTTT,CASSGQGYTEAFF
TRBV12-3/TRBV12-4,-,TRBJ1-2,-,TGTGCCAGCAGATCCCAGGACATTCGGGGCTACACCTTC,CASRSQDIRGYTF
TRBV14,TRBD2,TRBJ2-7,few,TGTGCCAGCAGCAGTTGGACTAGCGGGAGGCTCGAGCAGTACTTC,CASSSWTSGRLEQYF
TRBV18,-,TRBJ1-5,-,TGTGCCAGCTCACCCACGCAAAATCAGCCCCAGCATTTT,CASSPTQNQPQHF
TRBV5-4,-,TRBJ1-2,-,TGTGCCACCTTCCTTGACCAATCCTATGGCTACACCTTC,CATFLDQSYGYTF
TRBV14,-,TRBJ1-3,-,TGTGCCAGCAGCCATGAGGCCCCCACTGGAAACACCATATATTTT,CASSHEAPTGNTIYF
TRBV25-1,TRBD2,TRBJ2-3,-,TGTGCCAGCAGTGAATGGGGCGGGAGGGCCGGAGATACGCAGTATTTT,CASSEWGGRAGDTQYF
TRBV27,-,TRBJ1-5,-,TGTGCCAGCAGACCGGAGGGATGGGGCAATCAGCCCCAGCATTTT,CASRPEGWGNQPQHF
TRBV28,TRBD1,TRBJ1-4,-,TGTGCCAGCAAAACAAGCGGGACAGGAAATGAAAAACTGTTTTTT,CASKTSGTGNEKLFF
TRBV28,-,TRBJ2-7,-,TGTGCCAGCAGTTTATTTGGGGGTGTGATTAGGGCCGAGCAGTACTTC,CASSLFGGVIRAEQYF
TRBV30,-,TRBJ1-5,-,TGTGCCTGGAACCCAACGGGGGGCAATCAGCCCCAGCATTTT,CAWNPTGGNQPQHF
TRBV7-2,-,TRBJ1-5,-,TGTGCCAGCAGCCCTAGCCCAGTCAATCAGCCCCAGCATTTT,CASSPSPVNQPQHF
TRBV5-1,TRBD2,TRBJ2-1,-,TGCGCCAGCAGCTTGGTTGCTAGCGGGAGGGCCGGCAATGAGCAGTTCTTC,CASSLVASGRAGNEQFF
TRBV28,-,TRBJ1-2,-,TGTGCCAGCAGTTTTGGGCGGGAGGGCTACACCTTC,CASSFGREGYTF
TRBV18,TRBD1,TRBJ1-2,-,TGTGCCAGCTCACGCACCCTCGAGGGGACAGGGTGGTCGCTCACCTTC,CASSRTLEGTGWSLTF
TRBV7-6,TRBD1,TRBJ1-1,-,TGTGCCAGCAGCTTAGTGGCGACAGGGAACGCTGAAGCTTTCTTT,CASSLVATGNAEAFF
TRBV6-6,-,TRBJ2-1,-,TGTGCCAGCAGCATTCGGAATGAGCAGTTCTTC,CASSIRNEQFF
TRBV3-1/TRBV3-2,-,TRBJ1-2,-,TGTGCCAGCAGCCAGCTGGGCAGTCATGGCTACACCTTC,CASSQLGSHGYTF